The 3 T cell receptor beta chains below were found in one sample sequenced in a study of CD8 T cells in ankylosing spondylitis. Study-wide results and caveats: A motif in TCR beta, a set of roughly eight highly homologous variants, appeared characteristic of ankylosing spondylitis blood.

TCRdb reprocessed the 5' RACE reads with MiXCR, giving one entry per CDR3 protein. The sample consists of around 390,000 distinct CDR3 sequences, approximately 20% of them appearing once. No antigens are known for them. Sample: blood, either unsorted or a sorted T cell fraction (not recorded which). These receptors all come from a male donor with ankylosing spondylitis.

The chain recombines TRBV30 with TRBJ2-1; D call uncertain. V was pared by 3 bases and J by 4 bases, with 10 bases between. This CDR3 comprises 13 residues. Germline lookup yields CDR1 GTSNPN and CDR2 SVGIG (reference sequence). The CDR3 DNA is TGTGCCTGGAGAAGGGATTTGTACAATGAGCAGTTCTTC. This encodes CAWRRDLYNEQFF. Drawing the rest from reference TRBV30 and TRBJ2-1, the complete variable domain is SQTIHQWPATLVQPVGSPLSLECTVEGTSNPNLYWYRQAAGRGLQLLFYSVGIGQISSEVPQNLSASRPQDRQFILSSKKLLLSDSGFYLCAWRRDLYNEQFFGPGTRLTVL.

This clonotype has a count of ten or more. This chain joins TRBV7-8 and TRBJ2-1, with 12 bases lining up with TRBD2. V was clipped by 6 bases and J by 5 bases; unmatched bases: 2. Germline V gene data show CDR1 as SGHVS and CDR2 as FQNEAQ. The CDR3 sequence is 14 residues long. DNA for the CDR3: TGTGCCAGCAGAAGGACTAGCGGGGACAATGAGCAGTTCTTC. Translated, it gives CASRRTSGDNEQFF.

This clonotype was observed a few times. This chain uses TRBV7-8 with TRBJ2-3; 8 bases fit TRBD2. The V gene's germline CDR1 is SGHVS and CDR2 FQNEAQ. The length of the CDR3 is 16 residues. Trimming at V came to 5 bases and at J to 0 bases, leaving 7 bases not matched to a gene. The CDR3 sequence is CASSELASGSTDTQYF. The CDR3 bases are TGTGCCAGCAGCGAATTGGCTAGCGGGAGCACAGATACGCAGTATTTT. Drawing the rest from reference TRBV7-8 and TRBJ2-3, the complete variable domain is GAGVSQSPRYKVAKRGQDVALRCDPISGHVSLFWYQQALGQGPEFLTYFQNEAQLDKSGLPSDRFFAERPEGSVSTLKIQRTQQEDSAVYLCASSELASGSTDTQYFGPGTRLTVL.